Listed here are 27 T cell receptor beta chains from one sample, sequenced in a study of shared clonotypes between healthy human individuals. The method was immunoSEQ multiplex PCR; TCRdb's version includes in-frame clones alone and lacks a portion of them. The sample gives 2 million or so clones, roughly 94% of which show up once; roughly 0.13% is in the top ten. The specimen sequenced was naive CD4+ T cells sorted from blood. The subset was: CD45RA+ positively selected. These receptors all stem from a man younger than 35 in good health.

The gene calls are TRBV2 and TRBJ1-1; 8 bases line up with TRBD1. V gave up 7 bases and J gave up 4 bases; unmatched junction bases: 11. The germline V gene has CDR1 SNHLY and CDR2 FYNNEI. The CDR3 runs to 15 residues. The CDR3 DNA reads TGTGCCAGCACTCAGGAGGGACAGGCAAGCACTGAAGCTTTCTTT. It is translated as CASTQEGQASTEAFF.

The chain employs TRBV10-3 and TRBJ2-3, with 11 bases fitting TRBD2. Germline values: CDR1 ENHRY, CDR2 SYGVKD. The CDR3 is 16 residues long. With 10 bases clipped from V and 6 bases from J, the junction kept 15 bases outside the gene matches. Here the CDR3 DNA reads TGTGCCACCTTAGCGGGAGGGCCTGCCTACTTCGATACGCAGTATTTT. Translating gives CATLAGGPAYFDTQYF.

This CDR3 reads CASSPRGRTGGTGELFF. In DNA, the CDR3 is TGTGCCAGCAGCCCTAGAGGGAGGACAGGGGGTACCGGGGAGCTGTTTTTT. The chain uses TRBV9 and TRBJ2-2; 10 positions agree with TRBD1. Trimming cost V 4 bases and J 5 bases; bases outside gene matches: 11. CDR3 size: 17 residues. Germline lookup yields CDR1 SGDLS and CDR2 YYNGEE.

This clone was seen many times. In nucleotides, the CDR3 is TGTGCCAGCAGCGCAGGACACACCGGGGAGCTGTTTTTT. Translating gives CASSAGHTGELFF. This sequence joins TRBV7-3 and TRBJ2-2; unclear D gene. The length of the CDR3 is 13 residues. V was shortened by 5 bases and J by 3 bases, with 7 bases between the two germline ends. Germline-derived CDR1 and CDR2 are SGHTA and FQGTGA.

V gene TRBV2 combines with J gene TRBJ1-2; 9 positions match TRBD1. The CDR3 consists of 14 residues. CDR1 is SNHLY and CDR2 is FYNNEI in the germline V gene. V trimming: 6 bases; J trimming: 7 bases; junction bases outside the gene matches: 9. CDR3 nucleotide sequence: TGTGCCAGCAGATTCCTGGGGACAGGGCCTGGCTACACCTTC. This sequence encodes CASRFLGTGPGYTF.

The chain links TRBV28 to TRBJ1-6; D might be TRBD1 (5 bases). The CDR3 has 15 residues. Germline loops: CDR1 MDHEN, CDR2 SYDVKM. Trimming took off 6 bases at V and 5 bases at J, with 14 bases between the two ends. CDR3 amino acids: CASRARDSDNSPLHF. DNA for the CDR3: TGTGCCAGCAGGGCCAGGGATAGCGATAATTCACCCCTCCACTTT.

This clone occurred a few times. This same CDR3 is encoded by further DNA sequences in the sample. This sequence joins TRBV11-2 and TRBJ2-5, with D possibly matching TRBD2 (6 bases). The CDR3 consists of 13 residues. Per the germline V gene, CDR1 is SGHAT and CDR2 is FQNNGV. V lost 3 bases, J lost 1 base, and 6 bases lay in between. CDR3: CASSLGLQETQYF. The CDR3 DNA follows: TGTGCCAGCAGCTTGGGACTCCAAGAGACCCAGTACTTC.

The CDR3: CASSKDRGTEAFF. Here the CDR3 DNA reads TGTGCCAGCAGCAAGGACAGGGGCACTGAAGCTTTCTTT. The V call is TRBV5-4, the J call TRBJ1-1; the match to TRBD1 covers 9 bases. This CDR3 is 13 amino acids long. V shed 4 bases, J shed 4 bases, and the junction held 2 bases outside the gene matches. Germline CDR1 is SGHNT and CDR2 is YYREEE (reference sequence). Together with reference TRBV5-4 and TRBJ1-1, the CDR3 gives the full variable domain: ETGVTQSPTHLIKTRGQQVTLRCSSQSGHNTVSWYQQALGQGPQFIFQYYREEENGRGNFPPRFSGLQFPNYSSELNVNALELDDSALYLCASSKDRGTEAFFGQGTRLTVV.

V and J are TRBV2 and TRBJ1-6; TRBD1 matches 7 bases. The germline V gene has CDR1 SNHLY and CDR2 FYNNEI. The V and J ends lost 4 bases and 12 bases, in that order; junction bases with no gene match: 12. The CDR3 is 15 residues long. The CDR3 reads CASSGMVTGVQPLHF. Written as DNA, the CDR3 is TGTGCCAGCAGTGGAATGGTAACAGGGGTCCAACCCCTCCACTTT.

The V call is TRBV4-3, the J call TRBJ2-7; no clear D gene. The germline V gene encodes CDR1 LGHNA and CDR2 YSLEER. Between the trimmed V and J ends, which lost 3 bases and 3 bases, there was a span of 9 bases. The CDR3 loop spans 13 amino acids. As DNA, the CDR3 is TGCGCCAGCAGCCAGGAGCTCCGCTACGAGCAGTACTTC. It translates to CASSQELRYEQYF.

The chain couples TRBV18 to TRBJ2-2; no clear D gene. V lost 5 bases and J lost 5, with 6 bases in between. The CDR3 loop spans 12 amino acids. Germline V gene sequence: CDR1 KGHSH, CDR2 LQKENI. The CDR3 nucleotides read TGTGCCAGCTCAGCTGAAACCGGGGAGCTGTTTTTT. Translated: CASSAETGELFF.

V is TRBV19 and J is TRBJ2-7; maybe TRBD2 (5 bases). V was trimmed by 6 bases and J by 3 bases, leaving 15 bases between them. The CDR3 has 14 amino acids. Germline CDR1 LNHDA, CDR2 SQIVND (reference sequence). The CDR3 DNA is TGTGCCAGTAGCCGATTCGGGGAAGGCTACGAGCAGTACTTC. This encodes CASSRFGEGYEQYF.

The count of this clone is one. The sample has other DNA sequences that encode this CDR3 too. V is TRBV30 and J is TRBJ2-2, with D unclear. The CDR3 spans 11 residues. The germline gives CDR1 GTSNPN, CDR2 SVGIG (reference sequence). Trimming cost V 1 base and J 5 bases, with 2 bases left between them. CDR3: CAWSDTGELFF. CDR3 in DNA: TGTGCCTGGAGTGATACCGGGGAGCTGTTTTTT.

The chain has TRBV18 and TRBJ2-7, with a possible D match to TRBD1 (6 bases). CDR1 is KGHSH, CDR2 LQKENI, per germline. Trimming took 1 base from V and 6 from J, leaving 16 bases between them. The CDR3 spans 15 residues. This CDR3 reads CASSPLRDTSPEQYF. The CDR3 DNA reads TGTGCCAGCTCACCACTTCGGGACACCTCTCCCGAGCAGTACTTC.

In regard to this clone: This CDR3 is also generated by other DNA sequences in the sample. V usage is TRBV30 and J usage is TRBJ2-1; D may match TRBD1 or TRBD2 (5 bases each). The CDR3 sequence is 13 residues long. Per germline, CDR1 GTSNPN and CDR2 SVGIG (reference sequence). The ends were cut back, 1 base at V and 4 bases at J, with 8 bases in the middle. The CDR3 nucleotides read TGTGCCTGGAGTGGGGGGTCTTACAATGAGCAGTTCTTC. It encodes CAWSGGSYNEQFF.

As for this clone: A much more abundant neighbour one base away suggests this may be a read error. The same CDR3 is also encoded by other DNA sequences in this sample. The gene calls are TRBV5-6 and TRBJ1-1; D is ambiguous. Germline CDR1 is SGHDT and CDR2 is YYEEEE. The ends were cut back, 0 bases at V and 0 bases at J, with 0 bases in the middle. The CDR3 has 12 amino acids. The CDR3 loop is CASSLVNTEAFF. As DNA, the CDR3 is TGTGCCAGCAGCTTGGTGAACACTGAAGCTTTCTTT.

This chain connects TRBV28 to TRBJ2-7; maybe TRBD2 (6 bases). V lost 2 bases and J lost 6, with 8 bases in between. The CDR3 extends over 12 amino acids. The germline V gene has CDR1 MDHEN and CDR2 SYDVKM. CDR3 DNA sequence: TGTGCCAGCAGTTTAATCGGGGGCGAGCAGTACTTC. Translating it yields CASSLIGGEQYF.

The chain carries TRBV5-4 and TRBJ1-1, with TRBD1 identical over 7 bases. The J segment lost 1 base and the V segment lost 4 bases, leaving 13 bases of the junction unmatched. This CDR3 is 17 amino acids long. The germline V gene encodes CDR1 SGHNT and CDR2 YYREEE (reference sequence). This CDR3 is CASSPRGGASSNTEAFF. In DNA, the CDR3 is TGTGCCAGCAGCCCCAGGGGGGGCGCATCCTCGAACACTGAAGCTTTCTTT.

The chain combines TRBV18 with TRBJ2-3; TRBD2 aligns across 8 bases. This CDR3 region has 14 residues. The V segment lost 3 bases and the J segment 4 bases; nucleotides outside the gene matches: 3. The germline V gene encodes CDR1 KGHSH and CDR2 LQKENI. The CDR3 DNA sequence: TGTGCCAGCTCACCGGGACTAGTGGCAGATACGCAGTATTTT. It is translated as CASSPGLVADTQYF.

The gene calls are TRBV10-3 and TRBJ1-1; 7 nucleotides align to TRBD1. The germline V gene has CDR1 ENHRY and CDR2 SYGVKD. The CDR3 sequence is 15 residues long. Trimming removed 2 bases from V and 1 base from J; junction bases left unmatched: 4. In DNA, the CDR3 is TGTGCCATCAGTGAGACCGGACAGGCGAACACTGAAGCTTTCTTT. Its protein product is CAISETGQANTEAFF.

CDR3 nucleotide sequence: TGTGCCATCAGTGAGTCTGGCGAGTCTAATGAAAAACTGTTTTTT. Translated, it gives CAISESGESNEKLFF. The chain uses TRBV10-3 and TRBJ1-4; no reliable D call. Per the germline V gene, CDR1 is ENHRY and CDR2 is SYGVKD. Deletions cut 0 bases from V and 3 bases from J, with 8 bases between. The CDR3 runs to 15 residues.

The chain employs TRBV2 and TRBJ1-4, with D hard to call. V lost 5 bases and J 7 bases, leaving 20 bases between the germline ends. This CDR3 spans 16 amino acids. Germline CDR1 SNHLY, CDR2 FYNNEI. The CDR3 bases are TGTGCCAGCAGTATAATAGGGCCAGCCCTCGGTGAAAAACTGTTTTTT. It translates to CASSIIGPALGEKLFF.

This clone was counted a single time. The chain is built from TRBV29-1 and TRBJ1-4; D is uncertain. Germline lookup yields CDR1 SQVTM and CDR2 ANQGSEA. The CDR3 sequence is 11 residues long. With 5 bases removed from V and 7 bases from J, the gap between germline ends came to 8 bases. The CDR3 DNA reads TGCAGCGTTCCTGCACCTGAAAAACTGTTTTTT. Its protein is CSVPAPEKLFF.

The chain links TRBV10-3 to TRBJ2-3; a possible D gene is TRBD2 (6 bases). The CDR3 is 14 amino acids. With 6 bases removed from V and 1 base from J, the gap between germline ends came to 11 bases. Germline V CDR1 and CDR2: ENHRY, SYGVKD. The chain's CDR3 is CAIRSSARTDTQYF. The CDR3 DNA sequence: TGTGCCATCAGGTCTAGCGCCCGCACAGATACGCAGTATTTT.

The chain employs TRBV4-3 and TRBJ2-2, with D unclear. The CDR3 runs 15 residues. Per the germline V gene, CDR1 is LGHNA and CDR2 is YSLEER. The V end lost 0 bases, the J end lost 6 bases, and 11 bases lay between the germline ends. Here the CDR3 reads CASSQDGVVPGELFF. Written as DNA, the CDR3 is TGCGCCAGCAGCCAAGATGGGGTAGTTCCCGGGGAGCTGTTTTTT.

The V call is TRBV10-1, the J call TRBJ2-3; 7 bases match TRBD1. From germline, CDR1 is WNHNN and CDR2 SYGVQD (reference sequence). The CDR3 consists of 15 residues. The V and J ends lost 0 bases and 3 bases, in that order; junction bases with no gene match: 3. The CDR3 DNA reads as TGCGCCAGCAGTGAGTCGGCAGGGGGAACAGATACGCAGTATTTT. As protein: CASSESAGGTDTQYF.

This clone was counted only a few times. The J gene is TRBJ2-7, the V gene TRBV19, with D uncertain. The V gene's germline CDR1 is LNHDA and CDR2 SQIVND (reference sequence). This CDR3 region has 12 residues. V was trimmed by 4 bases and J by 3 bases, leaving 7 bases between them. The CDR3 DNA reads as TGTGCCAGTAGTACTGGTAGCTACGAGCAGTACTTC. Translating gives CASSTGSYEQYF.